The subject of this entry is one T cell receptor (beta chain). Its antigen is unidentified. Nashville, Tennessee was home to all donors, each a Caucasian adult. Several immunoSEQ 96-well plates shared each subset's DNA, each plate a replicate. Assay: immunoSEQ multiplex PCR; the TCRdb copy retains only in-frame clones and omits some. This table holds about half a million clones, roughly 80% found once. The sample comes from a study of shared clonotypes between healthy human individuals. For the study at large: The study enrolled a couple of women and three men aged 18 to 49.

CDR3 length equals 16 residues. V was clipped by 5 bases and J by 0 bases, with 17 bases between them. Germline V gene lookup returns CDR1 SGHVS and CDR2 FQNEAQ. General study points: Sampling was confined to blood; repertoires within tissues likely differ.

The chain couples TRBV7-8 to TRBJ2-7; either TRBD1 or TRBD2 may fit D (5 bases each). The receptor comes from a woman aged 40 to 50 in good health. Some clones in this sample may be carry-over from other donors' samples. Material for sequencing was PBMCs. In DNA form, the CDR3 reads TGTGCCAGCAGCCCCCCCGGGACCGTTAGCTCCTACGAGCAGTACTTC. Protein product: CASSPPGTVSSYEQYF. The variable domain in full, with the rest retrieved from reference TRBV7-8 and TRBJ2-7, is GAGVSQSPRYKVAKRGQDVALRCDPISGHVSLFWYQQALGQGPEFLTYFQNEAQLDKSGLPSDRFFAERPEGSVSTLKIQRTQQEDSAVYLCASSPPGTVSSYEQYFGPGTRLTVT.